This T cell receptor beta chain was observed in a study of T cell responses to AZD1222 COVID-19 vaccine. Findings and caveats of the study: Spike-specific TCR breadth and depth both grew after two AZD1222 doses. Repertoires were sampled only after the peak T cell response. Most donors were white British and more were female, and clonal diversity was possibly underestimated. Vaccine-associated CD4 TCRs ranged over spike, dominating at 160-218 and 743-854.

As regards this clone: Its antigen remains unknown.

Only in-frame clones appear in the TCRdb table, and some are missing; sequencing was by immunoSEQ multiplex PCR. The sample lists 110,000 to 150,000 clones, approximately 93% occurring once. Germline assignment: CDR1 KGHDR and CDR2 SFDVKD. This CDR3 is built from 14 residues. Deletions cut 6 bases from V and 4 bases from J, with 14 bases between. This TCR was recovered from an adult in good health. V is TRBV24-1 and J is TRBJ1-1; D remains unclear. The starting material was peripheral blood, obtained on day 0 of AZD1222 vaccination. The CDR3 loop is CATSRTEEPTEAFF. The CDR3 coding sequence is TGTGCCACCAGTAGAACGGAGGAACCCACTGAAGCTTTCTTT.